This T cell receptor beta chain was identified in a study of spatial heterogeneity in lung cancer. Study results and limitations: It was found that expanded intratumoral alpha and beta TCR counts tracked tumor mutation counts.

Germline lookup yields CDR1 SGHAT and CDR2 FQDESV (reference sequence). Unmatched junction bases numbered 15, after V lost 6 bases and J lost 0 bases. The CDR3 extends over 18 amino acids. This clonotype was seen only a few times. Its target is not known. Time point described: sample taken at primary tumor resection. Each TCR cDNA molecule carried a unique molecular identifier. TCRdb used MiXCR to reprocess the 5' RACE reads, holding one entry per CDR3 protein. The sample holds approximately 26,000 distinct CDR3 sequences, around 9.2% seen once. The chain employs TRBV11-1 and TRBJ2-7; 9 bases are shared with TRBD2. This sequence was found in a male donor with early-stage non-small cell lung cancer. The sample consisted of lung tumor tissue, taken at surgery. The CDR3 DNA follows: TGTGCCAGCAGTTGGGCCACCACCCTGACTAGCGGCTCCTACGAGCAGTACTTC. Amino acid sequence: CASSWATTLTSGSYEQYF. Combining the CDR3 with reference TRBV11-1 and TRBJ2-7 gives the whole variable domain EAEVAQSPRYKITEKSQAVAFWCDPISGHATLYWYRQILGQGPELLVQFQDESVVDDSQLPKDRFSAERLKGVDSTLKIQPAELGDSAMYLCASSWATTLTSGSYEQYFGPGTRLTVT.